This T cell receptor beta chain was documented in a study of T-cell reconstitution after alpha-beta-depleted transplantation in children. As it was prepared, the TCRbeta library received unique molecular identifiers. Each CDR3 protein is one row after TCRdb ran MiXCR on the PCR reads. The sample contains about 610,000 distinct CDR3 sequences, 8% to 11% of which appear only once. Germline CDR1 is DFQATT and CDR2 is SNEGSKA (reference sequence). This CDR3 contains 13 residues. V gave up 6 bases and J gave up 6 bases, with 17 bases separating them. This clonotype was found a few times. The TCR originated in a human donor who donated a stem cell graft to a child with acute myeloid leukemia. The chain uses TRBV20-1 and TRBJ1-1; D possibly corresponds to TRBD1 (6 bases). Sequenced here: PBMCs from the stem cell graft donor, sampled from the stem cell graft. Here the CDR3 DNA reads TGCAGTGCCAGCAAGGGGGTCTTGGCTGAAGCTTTCTTT. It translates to CSASKGVLAEAFF.